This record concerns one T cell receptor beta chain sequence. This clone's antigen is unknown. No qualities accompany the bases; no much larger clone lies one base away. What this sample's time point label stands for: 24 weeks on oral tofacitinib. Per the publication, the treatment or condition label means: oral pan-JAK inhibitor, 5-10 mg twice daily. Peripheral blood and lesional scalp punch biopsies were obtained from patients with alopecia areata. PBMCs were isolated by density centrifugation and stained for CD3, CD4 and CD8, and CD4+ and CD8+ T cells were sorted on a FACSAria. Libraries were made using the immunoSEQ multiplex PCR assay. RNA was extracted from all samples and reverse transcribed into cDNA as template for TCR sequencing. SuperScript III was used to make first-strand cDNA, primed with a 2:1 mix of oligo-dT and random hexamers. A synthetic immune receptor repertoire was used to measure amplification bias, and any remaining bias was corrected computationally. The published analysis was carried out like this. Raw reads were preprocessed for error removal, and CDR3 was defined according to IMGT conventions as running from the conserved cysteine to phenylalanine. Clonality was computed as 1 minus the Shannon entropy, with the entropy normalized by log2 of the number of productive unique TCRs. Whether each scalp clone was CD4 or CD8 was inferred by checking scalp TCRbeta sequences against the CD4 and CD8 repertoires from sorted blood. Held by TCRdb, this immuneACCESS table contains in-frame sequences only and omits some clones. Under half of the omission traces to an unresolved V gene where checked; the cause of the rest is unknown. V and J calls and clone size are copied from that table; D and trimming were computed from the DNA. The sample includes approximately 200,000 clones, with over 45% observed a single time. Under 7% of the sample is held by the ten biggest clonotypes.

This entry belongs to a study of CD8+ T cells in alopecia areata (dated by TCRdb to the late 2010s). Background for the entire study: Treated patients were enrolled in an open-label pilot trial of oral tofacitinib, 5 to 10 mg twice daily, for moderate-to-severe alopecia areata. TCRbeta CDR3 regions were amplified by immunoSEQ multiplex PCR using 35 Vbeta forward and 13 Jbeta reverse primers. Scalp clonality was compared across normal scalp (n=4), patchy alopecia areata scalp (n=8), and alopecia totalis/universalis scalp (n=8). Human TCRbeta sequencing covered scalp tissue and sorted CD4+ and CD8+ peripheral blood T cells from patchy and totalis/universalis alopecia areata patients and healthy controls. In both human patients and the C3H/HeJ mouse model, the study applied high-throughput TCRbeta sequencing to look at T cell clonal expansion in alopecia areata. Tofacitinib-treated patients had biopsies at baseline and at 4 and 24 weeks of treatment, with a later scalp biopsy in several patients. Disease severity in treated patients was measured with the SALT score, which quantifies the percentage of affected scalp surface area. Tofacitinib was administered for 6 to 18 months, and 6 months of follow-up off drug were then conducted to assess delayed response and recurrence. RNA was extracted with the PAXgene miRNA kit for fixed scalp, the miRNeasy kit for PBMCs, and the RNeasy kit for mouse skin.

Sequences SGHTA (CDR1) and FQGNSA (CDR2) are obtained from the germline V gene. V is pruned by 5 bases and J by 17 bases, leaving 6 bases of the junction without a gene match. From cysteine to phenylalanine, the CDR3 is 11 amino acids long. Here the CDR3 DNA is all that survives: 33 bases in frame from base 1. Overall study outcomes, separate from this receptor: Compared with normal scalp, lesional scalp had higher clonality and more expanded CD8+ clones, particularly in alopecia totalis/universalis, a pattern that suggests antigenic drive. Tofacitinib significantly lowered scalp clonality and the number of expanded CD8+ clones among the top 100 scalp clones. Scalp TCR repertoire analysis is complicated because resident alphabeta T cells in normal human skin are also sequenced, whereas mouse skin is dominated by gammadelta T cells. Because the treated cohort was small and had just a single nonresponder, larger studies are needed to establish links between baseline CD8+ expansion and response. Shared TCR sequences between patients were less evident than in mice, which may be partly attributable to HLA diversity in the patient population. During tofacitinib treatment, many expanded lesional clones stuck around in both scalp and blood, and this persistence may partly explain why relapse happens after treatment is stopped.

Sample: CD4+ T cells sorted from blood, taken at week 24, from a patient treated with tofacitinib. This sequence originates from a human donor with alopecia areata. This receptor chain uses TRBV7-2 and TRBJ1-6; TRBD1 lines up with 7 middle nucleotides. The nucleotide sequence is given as TGTGCCAGCAGCGAACAACAGGGGTTCCACTTT. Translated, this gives CASSEQQGFHF.